This T cell receptor (beta chain) was sequenced in a study of Graves' ophthalmopathy and Graves' hyperthyroidism. Study findings and constraints: Ophthalmopathy could be told apart from stable hyperthyroidism by a 13-signature model (around 90% sensitivity, roughly 81% specificity).

A volume of 9.5 to 10 ml of fresh peripheral blood supplied the PBMCs. At least ten counts were recorded for this clonotype. Its target is unknown. The authors amplified TCR beta CDR3 regions from RNA transcripts. First-round RT-PCR relied on HTBI primers, and a second-round multiplex PCR came next. MiXCR, run by TCRdb on the multiplex PCR reads, gives a single entry per CDR3 protein. Here the sample spans hundreds of thousands of distinct CDR3 sequences, about a fifth being singletons. There are 14 residues in the CDR3. The germline V and J ends were trimmed by 2 bases and 5 bases, with 15 bases remaining between them. Per the germline V gene, CDR1 is DFQATT and CDR2 is SNEGSKA (reference sequence).

Sequenced material: peripheral blood. The gene calls are TRBV20-1 and TRBJ1-2, with D possibly matching TRBD1 (5 bases). The source is a woman between 18 and 30 years old with stable Graves' hyperthyroidism. Some clones in this sample may be carry-over from other donors' samples. CDR3 protein: CSARPSETAYGYTF. The CDR3 DNA is TGCAGTGCTAGACCATCGGAGACAGCTTATGGCTACACCTTC.